Below, 28 T cell receptor beta chains from the same sample are listed, as sequenced in a study of cytomegalovirus exposure and HLA in healthy donors. The PCR ran on 60 Vbeta and 13 Jbeta primers. The protocol was immunoSEQ multiplex PCR, while the TCRdb copy is restricted to in-frame clones and leaves out a portion. The sample shows under 250,000 clones, under 85% of them seen only once. Sequenced: PBMCs. These TCRs come from a woman aged 50 to 60 in good health and CMV-seropositive.

The chain has TRBV5-1 and TRBJ1-6, with a weak D call TRBD1 (6 bases). V lost 0 bases to trimming and J lost 7 bases, with 14 bases between them. The CDR3 loop spans 16 amino acids. The germline gives CDR1 SGHRS, CDR2 YFSETQ. CDR3 in amino acids: CASSLAGNRVNSPLHF. DNA for the CDR3: TGCGCCAGCAGCTTGGCCGGTAACAGGGTGAATTCACCCCTCCACTTT.

To note about this clone: The junction and the germline gene differ at one end; a read error may be behind it. This chain joins TRBV5-1 and TRBJ2-5; D ambiguous. This CDR3 has 14 amino acids. The germline V gene encodes CDR1 SGHRS and CDR2 YFSETQ. Here the CDR3 DNA reads TGCGCCAGCAGGACCTACAGTGCCCAAGAGACCCGGTACTTC. Amino acid sequence: CASRTYSAQETRYF. Complete variable domain (other parts from reference TRBV5-1 and TRBJ2-5): KAGVTQTPRYLIKTRGQQVTLSCSPISGHRSVSWYQQTPGQGLQFLFEYFSETQRNKGNFPGRFSGRQFSNSRSEMNVSTLELGDSALYLCASRTYSAQETRYFGPGTRLLVL.

The rearrangement joins TRBV9 to TRBJ1-1; unclear D gene. Germline CDR1 reads SGDLS; CDR2 reads YYNGEE. This CDR3 has 14 residues. Trimming removed 0 bases from V and 2 bases from J, with 8 bases in between. The DNA of the CDR3 is TGTGCCAGCAGCGTAGGTACAGTAAACACTGAAGCTTTCTTT. It encodes CASSVGTVNTEAFF. Combining the CDR3 with reference TRBV9 and TRBJ1-1 gives the whole variable domain DSGVTQTPKHLITATGQRVTLRCSPRSGDLSVYWYQQSLDQGLQFLIQYYNGEERAKGNILERFSAQQFPDLHSELNLSSLELGDSALYFCASSVGTVNTEAFFGQGTRLTVV.

This clone has a single count. This rearrangement joins TRBV13 to TRBJ2-2, with 9 bases fitting TRBD1. The CDR3 is 17 amino acids. V shed 0 bases and J 5 bases; nucleotides not matched to a gene: 7. The germline V gene encodes CDR1 PRHDT and CDR2 FYEKMQ (reference sequence). The CDR3 DNA reads as TGTGCCAGCAGCTTAGGTCCAACAGGGGGCTGGACCGGGGAGCTGTTTTTT. Its protein is CASSLGPTGGWTGELFF. Complete variable domain (other parts from reference TRBV13 and TRBJ2-2): AAGVIQSPRHLIKEKRETATLKCYPIPRHDTVYWYQQGPGQDPQFLISFYEKMQSDKGSIPDRFSAQQFSDYHSELNMSSLELGDSALYFCASSLGPTGGWTGELFFGEGSRLTVL.

The gene calls are TRBV6-5 and TRBJ1-2, with TRBD1 matching over 7 bases. The CDR3 runs 14 residues. V was pared by 5 bases and J by 3 bases, with 6 bases of the junction left unmatched. The germline V gene has CDR1 MNHEY and CDR2 SVGAGI. The CDR3 is CASSRNDRDYGYTF. Written as DNA, the CDR3 is TGTGCCAGCAGTAGAAATGACAGGGACTATGGCTACACCTTC.

The chain recombines TRBV30 with TRBJ2-7, with D perhaps TRBD2 (6 bases). V dropped 5 bases and J dropped 0 bases, with 11 bases sitting between them. Looked up from germline, CDR1 is GTSNPN and CDR2 is SVGIG (reference sequence). CDR3 length equals 13 residues. This CDR3 reads CAWDQGLSYEQYF. In DNA form, the CDR3 reads TGTGCCTGGGATCAGGGACTCTCCTACGAGCAGTACTTC. Filled out from reference TRBV30 and TRBJ2-7, the complete variable domain reads SQTIHQWPATLVQPVGSPLSLECTVEGTSNPNLYWYRQAAGRGLQLLFYSVGIGQISSEVPQNLSASRPQDRQFILSSKKLLLSDSGFYLCAWDQGLSYEQYFGPGTRLTVT.

This clone was detected once. This CDR3 is CASSQEGYRVTGGYTF. DNA for the CDR3: TGCGCCAGCAGCCAAGAAGGCTACAGGGTAACGGGCGGCTACACCTTC. This chain connects TRBV4-1 to TRBJ1-2, with D possibly matching TRBD1 (6 bases). There are 16 residues in the CDR3. Germline-derived CDR1 and CDR2 are MGHRA and YSYEKL. The V and J ends lost 0 bases and 8 bases respectively, with 19 bases between them.

This clone was observed a single time. This CDR3 is CASSLGFAVLTF. The CDR3 nucleotides read TGTGCCAGCAGCCTCGGTTTCGCCGTCCTGACTTTC. This chain uses TRBV6-5 with TRBJ2-6; D is unclear. Germline values: CDR1 MNHEY, CDR2 SVGAGI. This CDR3 spans 12 amino acids. Trimming cost V 6 bases and J 12 bases, with 12 bases left between them.

This rearrangement joins TRBV19 to TRBJ1-6; D remains unclear. The CDR3 has 15 amino acids. V was pared by 6 bases and J by 0 bases, with 9 bases between. Per germline, CDR1 LNHDA and CDR2 SQIVND (reference sequence). CDR3: CASSIESSYNSPLHF. The CDR3, as DNA: TGTGCCAGTAGCATTGAGAGCTCCTATAATTCACCCCTCCACTTT.

As DNA, the CDR3 is TGTGCCACTGAAACGACAGAAATATATGGCTACACCTTC. It translates to CATETTEIYGYTF. The chain employs TRBV19 and TRBJ1-2, with TRBD1 as a possible D gene (5 bases). The CDR3 runs 13 residues. V was shortened by 10 bases and J by 5 bases, with 17 bases between the two germline ends. CDR1 LNHDA and CDR2 SQIVND come from the germline V gene (reference sequence).

The gene calls are TRBV30 and TRBJ1-4, with D possibly TRBD1 on 5 matching bases. V was cut by 1 base and J by 7 bases, with 16 bases left in between. CDR3 length equals 15 residues. Germline lookup yields CDR1 GTSNPN and CDR2 SVGIG (reference sequence). CDR3 bases: TGTGCCTGGAGTGGCCGGGAGGGAGGGACTGAAAAACTGTTTTTT. As protein: CAWSGREGGTEKLFF.

The chain combines TRBV25-1 with TRBJ2-7; tentative D call: TRBD1 (6 bases). The CDR3 has 14 amino acids. The germline V gene has CDR1 MGHDK and CDR2 SYGVNS. V dropped 6 bases and J dropped 7 bases, with 19 bases sitting between them. The CDR3 sequence: CASRGAGAGREQYF. DNA for the CDR3: TGTGCCAGCAGGGGAGCAGGGGCCGGTAGGGAGCAGTACTTC.

The V call is TRBV5-6, the J call TRBJ1-3, with D maybe TRBD1 (6 bases). Trimming stripped 3 bases from V and 0 bases from J, with 13 bases between. Germline V gene sequence: CDR1 SGHDT, CDR2 YYEEEE. This CDR3 contains 16 residues. The CDR3 reads CASSWGHLSSGNTIYF. In DNA form, the CDR3 reads TGTGCCAGCAGCTGGGGACACTTGAGCTCTGGAAACACCATATATTTT.

This chain connects TRBV18 to TRBJ2-7, with 9 bases matching TRBD1. Trimming at V came to 6 bases and at J to 4 bases, leaving 7 bases not matched to a gene. CDR3 length equals 14 residues. CDR1 and CDR2 (germline): KGHSH, LQKENI. The CDR3 coding sequence is TGTGCCAGCTCGATTGGGACAGGGATTTACGAGCAGTACTTC. Its protein is CASSIGTGIYEQYF.

The J gene is TRBJ1-1, the V gene TRBV19, with D uncertain. CDR1 is LNHDA and CDR2 is SQIVND in the germline V gene (reference sequence). V gave up 3 bases and J gave up 1 base, with 9 bases separating them. The CDR3 is 14 amino acids. The CDR3 sequence is CASSMRSGNTEAFF. As DNA, the CDR3 is TGTGCCAGTAGTATGCGGTCGGGGAACACTGAAGCTTTCTTT.

This chain connects TRBV7-2 to TRBJ2-3; D call uncertain. This CDR3 contains 14 residues. Trimming took 1 base from V and 1 from J, leaving 6 bases between them. Germline V gives CDR1 SGHTA, CDR2 FQGNSA. In DNA form, the CDR3 reads TGTGCCAGCAGCTTAGTTACAGGCACAGATACGCAGTATTTT. This translates into CASSLVTGTDTQYF. Full variable domain (outside the CDR3, taken from reference TRBV7-2 and TRBJ2-3): GAGVSQSPSNKVTEKGKDVELRCDPISGHTALYWYRQSLGQGLEFLIYFQGNSAPDKSGLPSDRFSAERTGGSVSTLTIQRTQQEDSAVYLCASSLVTGTDTQYFGPGTRLTVL.

The chain is built from TRBV7-2 and TRBJ2-3; tentatively, D is TRBD1 (6 bases). Trimming removed 5 bases at V and 10 bases at J, with 13 bases between. Germline values: CDR1 SGHTA, CDR2 FQGNSA. The CDR3 contains 12 residues. CDR3 sequence: CASSPLQGSQYF. The CDR3 DNA reads TGTGCCAGCAGCCCCCTACAGGGATCGCAGTATTTT.

V and J are TRBV13 and TRBJ2-7; TRBD1 matches at 8 bases. CDR1 and CDR2 (germline): PRHDT, FYEKMQ (reference sequence). CDR3 size: 15 residues. V trimming: 4 bases; J trimming: 3 bases; junction bases outside the gene matches: 8. CDR3 coding DNA: TGTGCCAGCAGCTCCCCCTACAGGGGGGACTACGAGCAGTACTTC. Translated: CASSSPYRGDYEQYF. The whole variable domain, remainder taken from reference TRBV13 and TRBJ2-7, is AAGVIQSPRHLIKEKRETATLKCYPIPRHDTVYWYQQGPGQDPQFLISFYEKMQSDKGSIPDRFSAQQFSDYHSELNMSSLELGDSALYFCASSSPYRGDYEQYFGPGTRLTVT.

The V gene is TRBV13, the J gene TRBJ2-4; 8 positions agree with TRBD1. Germline V gene data show CDR1 as PRHDT and CDR2 as FYEKMQ (reference sequence). The CDR3 is made up of 14 amino acids. V lost 4 bases, J lost 7 bases, and 6 bases stayed unmatched. The CDR3 is CASSSGQGTNIQYF. CDR3 in DNA: TGTGCCAGCAGCTCCGGACAGGGTACGAACATTCAGTACTTC.

The chain carries TRBV6-6 and TRBJ1-2, with 9 bases that match TRBD1. Unmatched junction bases numbered 9, after V lost 6 bases and J lost 4 bases. CDR1 is MNHNY and CDR2 is SVGAGI in the germline V gene (reference sequence). This CDR3 has 15 residues. CDR3 residues: CASRPTGGLGYGYTF. DNA for the CDR3: TGTGCCAGCAGACCTACAGGGGGCTTGGGCTATGGCTACACCTTC.

This chain uses TRBV7-9 with TRBJ2-2; D might be TRBD1 (6 bases). The CDR3 contains 15 residues. In germline, CDR1 is SEHNR, CDR2 FQNEAQ (reference sequence). V was shortened by 4 bases and J by 1 base, with 10 bases between the two germline ends. The CDR3, as DNA: TGTGCCAGCAGCTACCCACAGGGGAACACCGGGGAGCTGTTTTTT. Translating gives CASSYPQGNTGELFF.

V usage is TRBV5-1 and J usage is TRBJ1-3; D perhaps matches TRBD1 (5 bases). The CDR3 covers 17 residues. Trimming removed 0 bases from V and 3 bases from J, with 16 bases in between. The V gene's germline CDR1 is SGHRS and CDR2 YFSETQ. DNA for the CDR3: TGCGCCAGCAGCTTGGCGCCCGGCAGGGTCGGTGGAAACACCATATATTTT. Translation gives CASSLAPGRVGGNTIYF.

The J gene is TRBJ1-5, the V gene TRBV6-5, with D uncertain. This CDR3 has 14 residues. Trimming removed 6 bases at V and 3 bases at J, with 12 bases between. CDR1 and CDR2 (germline): MNHEY, SVGAGI. The DNA for the CDR3 is TGTGCCAGCAGACTAGGACGGTCCAATCAGCCCCAGCATTTT. This codes for CASRLGRSNQPQHF.

V gene TRBV9 combines with J gene TRBJ1-4, with TRBD1 identical over 7 bases. Germline CDR1 is SGDLS and CDR2 is YYNGEE. Losses at the gene ends were 4 bases for V and 0 bases for J; bases not matched to a gene: 3. The CDR3 runs 15 residues. CDR3 protein: CASSLGTATNEKLFF. CDR3 DNA: TGTGCCAGCAGCTTGGGGACAGCAACTAATGAAAAACTGTTTTTT.

This rearrangement joins TRBV5-1 to TRBJ1-3; D might be TRBD1 (5 bases). Germline CDR1 reads SGHRS; CDR2 reads YFSETQ. The length of the CDR3 is 14 residues. V gave up 4 bases and J gave up 2 bases, with 10 bases separating them. CDR3 sequence (DNA): TGCGCCAGCAGCCCCGGGACTCCTGGAAACACCATATATTTT. Translated, it gives CASSPGTPGNTIYF.

The CDR3 spells CASSRFGGGYQETQYF. CDR3 nucleotide sequence: TGTGCCAGCAGCCGCTTTGGCGGGGGATACCAAGAGACCCAGTACTTC. The V and J genes are TRBV27 and TRBJ2-5, with 7 bases identical to TRBD2. With V trimmed by 6 bases and J by 0 bases, 10 bases remained unmatched. Germline CDR1 MNHEY, CDR2 SMNVEV (reference sequence). CDR3 length: 16 amino acids.

The chain couples TRBV7-7 to TRBJ2-7; D is undetermined. Germline V gene sequence: CDR1 SSHAT, CDR2 FNYEAQ (reference sequence). V lost 4 bases and J 1 base, leaving 8 bases between the germline ends. The CDR3 is 13 residues long. DNA for the CDR3: TGTGCCAGCAGCTCCACCCAGTCCTACGAGCAGTACTTC. Its translation is CASSSTQSYEQYF. The variable domain in full, completed from reference TRBV7-7 and TRBJ2-7, reads GAGVSQSPRYKVTKRGQDVTLRCDPISSHATLYWYQQALGQGPEFLTYFNYEAQPDKSGLPSDRFSAERPEGSISTLTIQRTEQRDSAMYRCASSSTQSYEQYFGPGTRLTVT.

The rearrangement uses TRBV30 and TRBJ1-2, with D tentatively TRBD1 (5 bases). The CDR3 runs to 13 residues. The germline gives CDR1 GTSNPN, CDR2 SVGIG (reference sequence). V dropped 0 bases and J dropped 3 bases, with 8 bases sitting between them. The CDR3 sequence: CAWSVFRDYGYTF. As DNA, the CDR3 is TGTGCCTGGAGTGTGTTCAGGGACTATGGCTACACCTTC.